The next 6 T cell receptor beta chains were all read from a single sample in a study of low-dose radiotherapy and immunotherapy resistance in tumors. Gene-specific TRAV and TRBV primers were used for first-strand cDNA, covering alpha and beta chains. Amplification of TCRs used a constant-region primer and V-primer adapter for 20 PCR cycles. From the reads, TCRdb called clonotypes with MiXCR, one entry per CDR3 protein. The repertoire includes approximately 42,000 distinct CDR3 sequences, less than 30% of them detected once, and roughly a tenth sits in the top ten. Stated time point: after trial treatment. Indicated treatment: LDRT plus nivolumab, ipilimumab, low-dose cyclophosphamide and aspirin (RACIN trial). The sample was PBMCs, taken after low-dose radiotherapy plus immunotherapy. The receptor source for this set is a male donor with prostate cancer.

This clonotype appeared many times. The chain employs TRBV27 and TRBJ2-7, with D possibly being TRBD2 (6 bases). Trimming took 2 bases from V and 3 from J, leaving 8 bases between them. The CDR3 consists of 13 residues. CDR1 MNHEY and CDR2 SMNVEV come from the germline V gene (reference sequence). The CDR3 sequence is CASSLREYYEQYF. The CDR3 nucleotides read TGTGCCAGCAGTTTACGGGAGTACTACGAGCAGTACTTC.

Of note for this clonotype: With a far larger clone one base away, a read error is the likely cause. The rearrangement uses TRBV30 and TRBJ2-1, with 12 bases lining up with TRBD1. This CDR3 comprises 13 residues. V lost 4 bases, J lost 10 bases, and 5 bases stayed unmatched. From germline, CDR1 is GTSNPN and CDR2 SVGIG (reference sequence). CDR3 protein: CAWNRDRGREQFF. In nucleotides, the CDR3 is TGTGCCTGGAATCGGGACAGGGGGCGCGAGCAGTTCTTC.

To note about this clonotype: This sequence may be a read error, since a much larger clone differs from it by one base. V gene TRBV7-3 combines with J gene TRBJ2-3, with no clear D. The CDR3 consists of 14 residues. Germline V lookup: CDR1 SGHTA, CDR2 FQGTGA. Here the CDR3 DNA reads TGTGCCAGCAGCTTGGTCAGAAGCACAGATACGCAGTGTTTT. Amino acid sequence: CASSLVRSTDTQCF.

V usage is TRBV12-3 or TRBV12-4 and J usage is TRBJ2-2; TRBD1 agrees at 10 bases. With V trimmed by 6 bases and J by 5 bases, 6 bases remained unmatched. The CDR3 spans 15 residues. In DNA form, the CDR3 reads TGTGCCAGCAGCCAGACAGGGGGCTATACCGGGGAGCTGTTTTTT. Translation gives CASSQTGGYTGELFF.

The chain carries TRBV5-1 and TRBJ2-7, with 7 bases fitting TRBD2. The V segment lost 4 bases and the J segment 4 bases; nucleotides outside the gene matches: 8. The CDR3 spans 14 residues. Germline V gene data show CDR1 as SGHRS and CDR2 as YFSETQ. CDR3 nucleotide sequence: TGCGCCAGCAGCACACGGACTAGAACTTACGAGCAGTACTTC. As protein: CASSTRTRTYEQYF.

This clonotype was counted many times. CDR3 DNA: TGCAGTGCTAGAGTACGACTAGGGCTAGCCAAAAACATTCAGTACTTC. It specifies CSARVRLGLAKNIQYF. The chain recombines TRBV20-1 with TRBJ2-4; perhaps TRBD2 as D (6 bases). The CDR3 sequence is 16 residues long. Trimming removed 1 base at V and 0 bases at J, with 13 bases between. Germline V gene sequence: CDR1 DFQATT, CDR2 SNEGSKA (reference sequence).